The text below deals with one T cell receptor beta chain. No antigen is known for it. No much larger clone is present one base from it, and per-base qualities are unavailable. The data belong to a study of T cells in tumors after PD-1 blockade (dated by TCRdb to about 2019). Concerning the study at large: Patients with prior checkpoint blockade, systemic immunosuppressant use, or recent radiotherapy or other anti-cancer therapy within 4 weeks were excluded. Pembrolizumab 200 mg every 3 weeks or cemiplimab 350 mg every 2 weeks was administered to patients. While on anti-PD-1 treatment, some of the patients also continued taking daily vismodegib 150 mg. Peripheral blood samples averaged 113,528 TCR templates (range roughly 24,679-270,000) and 37,000 or so unique clonotypes. Using site-matched tumors from BCC or SCC patients sampled before and after anti-PD-1 therapy, the study carried out paired single-cell RNA and TCR sequencing. To compare clonotypes in blood and tumor, bulk TCR sequencing was done on about 9 peripheral blood samples taken from roughly five patients. RECIST version 1.1 was used to assess clinical response.

V was cut back by 4 bases and J by 6 bases, leaving a gap of 18 bases between them. Including the terminal cysteine and phenylalanine, the CDR3 comprises 15 residues. Of the read, only the CDR3 DNA is kept; its 45 bases are in frame from base 1. According to the germline V gene, CDR1 reads SGHVS and CDR2 reads FQNEAQ. The immunoSEQ platform was used to carry out deep TCRbeta sequencing. The authors processed their data as follows. Only productive rearrangements were exported from the immunoSEQ Analyzer for further analysis. T cell phenotypes were assigned to bulk TCRbeta clonotypes by matching the clonotypes to single-cell RNA+TCR-seq clones that had the same TCRbeta sequence. Clone enrichment in tumor was calculated as tumor frequency divided by PBMC frequency from bulk TCR sequencing. GLIPH was used to sort TCRs into specificity groups, which are clusters of distinct TCRs that likely recognize common antigens through shared CDR3 motifs. As stored in TCRdb, this immuneACCESS dataset retains in-frame rearrangements with V and J assigned. A fraction of the clones does not appear; measured against another copy, unresolved V genes explain less than half of the discrepancy, and the remainder lacks a known reason. V and J calls and clone size are copied from that table; D and trimming were computed from the DNA. The sample table records about 33,000 clones; around 80% of these occur just once. Of the sample, about 35% is held by the ten largest clones.

Sample time point, as interpreted from the label and publication: before anti-PD-1 therapy. For bulk TCRbeta sequencing, genomic DNA was extracted from tumor biopsies or peripheral blood, and input amounts ranged from about 616 ng to 6,500 ng. Histologically proven advanced or metastatic basal or squamous cell carcinoma was present in all patients, all of whom were poor candidates for surgical resection. The basal cell carcinoma cohort was made up of under twelve patients, and bulk tumor TCR sequencing was performed for 8 of these patients. The study at large found these results: Where the novel T cell clones came from was not identified, and possible sources could include lymphoid organs or rare unexpanded clones inside the tumor or in the tumor periphery. Around 43% of tumor TCR clonotypes were found in blood, and some novel exhausted tumor clones appeared in pre-treatment blood, suggesting peripheral recruitment.

The starting material was PBMCs, obtained before anti-PD-1 treatment. The V and J segments used are TRBV7-8 and TRBJ2-5; confidence is insufficient to name the D gene. The sequence came from a human donor with basal cell carcinoma. The CDR3 has the sequence CASSSFWSGPQTQYF. DNA sequence: TGTGCCAGCAGCTCGTTCTGGTCCGGCCCACAGACCCAGTACTTC.